One and the same sample provided the 7 T cell receptor beta chains below, sequenced in a study of regulatory T cells in long-lasting Graves disease. The time point denotes: newly diagnosed GD, antithyroid drugs for less than 3 months. With RNA extracted from PBMCs as input, the TCR library was made. Construction of the TCR beta libraries employed iRepertoire HTBI primers in conjunction with Arm-PCR of CDR3 regions. TCRdb processed the multiplex PCR reads anew with MiXCR; each CDR3 protein has one entry. The data contain roughly 420,000 distinct CDR3 sequences, about 15% of them singletons. The same sample was also used in a study of T cells in Graves' hyperthyroidism and ophthalmopathy.

Sequences were derived from peripheral blood mononuclear cells (PBMCs), sampled at new diagnosis, from a patient treated with antithyroid drugs. All receptors derive from a woman aged 18-35 years with Graves disease.

This clonotype has ten or more counts. This chain connects TRBV27 to TRBJ2-7, with D perhaps TRBD2 (7 bases). The CDR3 runs to 15 residues. Germline V gives CDR1 MNHEY, CDR2 SMNVEV (reference sequence). Trimming cost V 6 bases and J 2 bases, with 17 bases left between them. CDR3: CASSPGRGRAYEQYF. DNA for the CDR3: TGTGCCAGCAGCCCCGGAAGGGGGAGGGCCTACGAGCAGTACTTC.

This clonotype was seen at least ten times. The genes are TRBV29-1 and TRBJ1-1; D unclear. The germline CDR1 and CDR2 sequences are SQVTM and ANQGSEA. The CDR3 has 13 residues. Trimming left V 3 bases short and J 3 bases short, with 11 bases between. The CDR3 DNA sequence: TGCAGCGTTGAGTCACATGGATACACTGAAGCTTTCTTT. Its protein product is CSVESHGYTEAFF.

This clonotype was seen repeatedly, ten times or more. The genes are TRBV6-1 and TRBJ2-5; D unresolved. CDR1 is MNHNS and CDR2 is SASEGT in the germline V gene. This CDR3 has 13 residues. V was clipped by 6 bases and J by 5 bases, with 13 bases between them. The chain's CDR3 is CASRYRVGETQYF. For the CDR3, the DNA is TGTGCCAGCAGGTACAGAGTTGGGGAGACCCAGTACTTC.

In regard to this clonotype: With a much larger clone just one base away, this may be a read error. The rearrangement joins TRBV9 to TRBJ2-7; 7 bases fit TRBD1. The CDR3 is made up of 13 amino acids. CDR1 is SGDLS, CDR2 YYNGEE, per germline. With V trimmed by 4 bases and J by 2 bases, 3 bases remained unmatched. For the CDR3, the DNA is TGTGCCAGCAGCACCGGGACAGCCTACGAGCAGTACTTC. It translates to CASSTGTAYEQYF. The complete variable domain, with remaining parts taken from reference TRBV9 and TRBJ2-7, reads DSGVTQTPKHLITATGQRVTLRCSPRSGDLSVYWYQQSLDQGLQFLIQYYNGEERAKGNILERFSAQQFPDLHSELNLSSLELGDSALYFCASSTGTAYEQYFGPGTRLTVT.

This sequence joins TRBV5-1 and TRBJ2-6; D unresolved. The CDR3 runs 17 residues. The germline CDR1 and CDR2 sequences are SGHRS and YFSETQ. Trimming removed 3 bases at V and 0 bases at J, with 13 bases between. CDR3 sequence: CASSSNRASSGANVLTF. CDR3 DNA: TGCGCCAGCAGCTCAAACCGGGCCTCCTCTGGGGCCAACGTCCTGACTTTC.

This clonotype occurred once. Since a much larger clone is just one base distant, this may be a read error. The gene calls are TRBV20-1 and TRBJ2-7; perhaps TRBD2 as D (6 bases). Germline values: CDR1 DFQATT, CDR2 SNEGSKA (reference sequence). The V end was cut by 6 bases, the J end by 7 bases, with 22 bases between. This CDR3 has 14 amino acids. The CDR3 nucleotides read TGCAGTGCCGTGGGGGGAAGCTCCTACAATGAGCAGTACTTC. Translation: CSAVGGSSYNEQYF.

This clonotype has a handful of counts. The rearrangement uses TRBV19 and TRBJ2-3; 9 positions match TRBD1. The J call may be wrong; the DNA end is better matched by TRBJ2-5. The CDR3 has 14 residues. Germline CDR1 reads LNHDA; CDR2 reads SQIVND (reference sequence). This CDR3 reads CASRRQGGRETQYF. The CDR3 DNA follows: TGTGCCAGTCGAAGACAGGGGGGTAGAGAGACCCAGTACTTC.